The 9 T cell receptor beta chains reported below all come from one sample, sequenced in a study of blood T cell repertoires in COVID-19. Data came from immunoSEQ multiplex PCR; TCRdb stores just in-frame clones and leaves some out. Here the sample spans about 120,000 clones, 90% being singletons. Specimen: peripheral blood. Source of these receptors: a woman aged 55-69 years with COVID-19, enrolled during active disease.

The gene calls are TRBV19 and TRBJ2-7; D uncertain. V lost 0 bases to trimming and J lost 3 bases, with 6 bases between them. This CDR3 has 13 residues. The germline V gene has CDR1 LNHDA and CDR2 SQIVND (reference sequence). The CDR3 DNA reads as TGTGCCAGTAGTATAGACTACAGCTACGAGCAGTACTTC. It encodes CASSIDYSYEQYF.

The chain is built from TRBV7-9 and TRBJ2-7; D possibly corresponds to TRBD2 (6 bases). Trimming took off 1 base at V and 3 bases at J, with 10 bases between the two ends. The CDR3 has 14 amino acids. Germline V lookup: CDR1 SEHNR, CDR2 FQNEAQ (reference sequence). The CDR3 bases are TGTGCCAGCAGCTTAGGCGGGGCCCGCTACGAGCAGTACTTC. Protein: CASSLGGARYEQYF.

The chain joins TRBV19 to TRBJ2-1; TRBD1 matches 8 bases. Germline values: CDR1 LNHDA, CDR2 SQIVND (reference sequence). This CDR3 is 13 amino acids long. Trimming removed 4 bases from V and 5 bases from J; junction bases left unmatched: 1. CDR3: CASSNRGDNEQFF. The CDR3 region has the DNA TGTGCCAGTAGTAACAGGGGGGACAATGAGCAGTTCTTC.

The gene calls are TRBV9 and TRBJ1-1; 9 bases are shared with TRBD1. There are 16 residues in the CDR3. Germline V CDR1 and CDR2: SGDLS, YYNGEE. J was trimmed by 6 bases and V by 3 bases; bases with no gene match: 12. CDR3 amino acids: CASSAGTGGADPEAFF. The CDR3 DNA reads TGTGCCAGCAGCGCAGGTACAGGGGGCGCAGACCCTGAAGCTTTCTTT.

The genes are TRBV9 and TRBJ2-3, with 7 bases lining up with TRBD2. This CDR3 has 15 residues. The V gene end was trimmed by 0 bases and the J gene end by 1 base; junction bases not matched to a gene: 2. CDR1 is SGDLS, CDR2 YYNGEE, per germline. In DNA, the CDR3 is TGTGCCAGCAGCGTAGGACTAGCAGGCACAGATACGCAGTATTTT. Translating gives CASSVGLAGTDTQYF.

V and J are TRBV7-9 and TRBJ2-7, with TRBD1 matching 7 bases. Germline CDR1 reads SEHNR; CDR2 reads FQNEAQ (reference sequence). The CDR3 is made up of 13 amino acids. The V gene end was trimmed by 8 bases and the J gene end by 6 bases; junction bases not matched to a gene: 10. Here the CDR3 reads CASRRDRSGEQYF. CDR3 sequence (DNA): TGTGCCAGCCGACGGGACAGATCGGGCGAGCAGTACTTC.

The chain combines TRBV13 with TRBJ1-1; 8 bases line up with TRBD1. V lost 5 bases and J lost 5; bases outside the gene matches: 7. The CDR3 is made up of 14 amino acids. Germline V CDR1 and CDR2: PRHDT, FYEKMQ (reference sequence). In DNA, the CDR3 is TGTGCCAGCAGCCCCGGACAGGGCGGAACTGAAGCTTTCTTT. As protein: CASSPGQGGTEAFF.

This clone was detected only a few times. The chain recombines TRBV18 with TRBJ1-3; TRBD1 agrees at 8 bases. V dropped 0 bases and J dropped 4; count of bases not matched to a gene: 5. The germline CDR1 and CDR2 sequences are KGHSH and LQKENI. The CDR3 loop spans 16 amino acids. The CDR3 loop is CASSPPSRDRGNTIYF. CDR3 in DNA: TGTGCCAGCTCACCACCGAGCAGGGACAGGGGAAACACCATATATTTT. The full variable domain, its missing parts supplied by reference TRBV18 and TRBJ1-3, is NAGVMQNPRHLVRRRGQEARLRCSPMKGHSHVYWYRQLPEEGLKFMVYLQKENIIDESGMPKERFSAEFPKEGPSILRIQQVVRGDSAAYFCASSPPSRDRGNTIYFGEGSWLTVV.

This clone was detected a few times. Other DNA variants within this sample encode the same CDR3. The chain employs TRBV7-9 and TRBJ2-3; 11 positions match TRBD2. V lost 5 bases, J lost 5 bases, and 6 bases stayed unmatched. The V gene's germline CDR1 is SEHNR and CDR2 FQNEAQ (reference sequence). The CDR3 covers 15 residues. CDR3 sequence: CASSRLAGGRDTQYF. In nucleotides, the CDR3 is TGTGCCAGCAGCCGCCTAGCGGGGGGTAGAGATACGCAGTATTTT.